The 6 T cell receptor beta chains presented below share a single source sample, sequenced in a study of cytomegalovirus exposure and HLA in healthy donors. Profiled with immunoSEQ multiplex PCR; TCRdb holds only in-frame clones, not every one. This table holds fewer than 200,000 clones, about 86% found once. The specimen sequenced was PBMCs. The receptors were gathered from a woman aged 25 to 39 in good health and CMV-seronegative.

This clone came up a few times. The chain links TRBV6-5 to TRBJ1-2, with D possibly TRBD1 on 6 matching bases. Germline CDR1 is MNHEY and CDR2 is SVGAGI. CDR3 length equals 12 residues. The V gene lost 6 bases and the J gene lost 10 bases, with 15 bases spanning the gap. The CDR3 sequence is CASRHQQGIYTF. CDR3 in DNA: TGTGCCAGCAGGCACCAACAGGGCATCTACACCTTC.

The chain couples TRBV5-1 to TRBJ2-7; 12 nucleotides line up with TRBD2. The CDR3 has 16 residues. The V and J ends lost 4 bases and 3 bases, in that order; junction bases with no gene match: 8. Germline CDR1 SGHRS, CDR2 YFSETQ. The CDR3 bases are TGCGCCAGCAGCCCAGGACTAGCGGGGAATATCTACGAGCAGTACTTC. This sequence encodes CASSPGLAGNIYEQYF.

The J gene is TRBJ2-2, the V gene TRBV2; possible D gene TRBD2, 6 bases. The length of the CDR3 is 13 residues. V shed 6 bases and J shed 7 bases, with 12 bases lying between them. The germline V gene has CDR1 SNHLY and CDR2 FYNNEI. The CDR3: CASRRGTDGELFF. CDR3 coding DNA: TGTGCCAGCAGGCGGGGTACGGACGGGGAGCTGTTTTTT.

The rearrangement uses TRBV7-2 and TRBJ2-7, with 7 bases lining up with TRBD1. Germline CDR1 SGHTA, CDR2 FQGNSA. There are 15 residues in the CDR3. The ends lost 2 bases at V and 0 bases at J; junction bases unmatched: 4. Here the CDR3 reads CASSLIQGSSYEQYF. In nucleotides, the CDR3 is TGTGCCAGCAGCTTAATACAGGGGAGCTCCTACGAGCAGTACTTC.

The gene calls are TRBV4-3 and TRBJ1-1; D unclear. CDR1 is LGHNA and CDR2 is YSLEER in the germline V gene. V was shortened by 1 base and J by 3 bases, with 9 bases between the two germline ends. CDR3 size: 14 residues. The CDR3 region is CASSQGLWDTEAFF. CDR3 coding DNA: TGCGCCAGCAGCCAAGGACTCTGGGACACTGAAGCTTTCTTT.

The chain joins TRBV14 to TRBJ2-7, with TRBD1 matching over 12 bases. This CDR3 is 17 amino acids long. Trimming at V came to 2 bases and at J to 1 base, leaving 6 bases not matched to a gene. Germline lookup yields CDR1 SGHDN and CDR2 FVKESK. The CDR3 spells CASSQQGQGAFSYEQYF. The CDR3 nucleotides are TGTGCCAGCAGCCAACAGGGACAGGGGGCGTTTTCCTACGAGCAGTACTTC.